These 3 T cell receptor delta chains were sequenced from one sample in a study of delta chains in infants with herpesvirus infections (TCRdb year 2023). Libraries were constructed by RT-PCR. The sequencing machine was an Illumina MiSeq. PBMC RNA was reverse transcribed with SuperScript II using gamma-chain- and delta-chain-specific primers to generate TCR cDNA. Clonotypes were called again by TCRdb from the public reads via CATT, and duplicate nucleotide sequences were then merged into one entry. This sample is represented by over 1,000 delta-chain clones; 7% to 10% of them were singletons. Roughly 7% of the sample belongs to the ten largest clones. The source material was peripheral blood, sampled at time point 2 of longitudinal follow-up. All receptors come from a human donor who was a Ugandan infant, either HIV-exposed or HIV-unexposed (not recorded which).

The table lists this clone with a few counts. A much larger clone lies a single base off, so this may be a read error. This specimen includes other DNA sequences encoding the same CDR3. In DNA form, the CDR3 reads TGTGCTCTTGATCTGCGGTGGGGGGTCTACACCGATAAACTCATCTTT. Protein product: CALDLRWGVYTDKLIF. J is TRDJ1 and V is TRDV1; maybe TRDD3 (6 bases). This CDR3 has 16 amino acids. CDR1 is TSWWSYY and CDR2 is QGS in the germline V gene. Trimming pared 7 bases from V and 0 bases from J, leaving 18 bases between.

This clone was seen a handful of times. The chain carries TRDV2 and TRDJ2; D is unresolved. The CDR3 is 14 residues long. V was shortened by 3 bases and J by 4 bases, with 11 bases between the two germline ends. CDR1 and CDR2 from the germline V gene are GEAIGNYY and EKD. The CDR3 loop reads CACDPLSATAQLFF. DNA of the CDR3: TGTGCCTGTGACCCTTTATCCGCGACAGCACAACTCTTCTTT.

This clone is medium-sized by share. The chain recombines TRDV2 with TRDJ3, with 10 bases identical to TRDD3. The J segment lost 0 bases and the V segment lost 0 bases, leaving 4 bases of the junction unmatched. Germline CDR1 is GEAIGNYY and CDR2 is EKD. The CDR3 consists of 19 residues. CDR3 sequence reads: CACDTGGYGSSWDTRQMFF. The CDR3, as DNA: TGTGCCTGTGACACCGGGGGATACGGGAGCTCCTGGGACACCCGACAGATGTTTTTC.